This TCR beta chain was recovered during a study of metastatic and nonmetastatic thyroid tumors. Per the germline V gene, CDR1 is SGHNT and CDR2 is YYREEE (reference sequence). There are 12 residues in the CDR3. Patients were all untreated before their thyroid surgery. TCRdb re-processed the PCR reads through MiXCR. The sample records 20,000 to 25,000 clones, roughly 22% being singletons. The rearrangement uses TRBV5-4 and TRBJ2-3; D may be TRBD2 (6 bases). This TCR was recovered from a female donor with papillary thyroid cancer or a benign thyroid nodule (not recorded which). Some clones in this sample may be carry-over from other donors' samples. The sequenced sample consisted of blood. The chain's CDR3 is CAVPGGTDTQYF. The CDR3 nucleotides are TGTGCAGTCCCGGGGGGCACAGATACGCAGTATTTT.